A single sample is the source of the 18 T cell receptor beta chains below, sequenced in a study of regulatory dendritic cells for organ transplantation. Sequencing was performed with immunoSEQ multiplex PCR; in TCRdb, only in-frame clones are kept and a portion is missing. The sample carries under 30,000 clones, 75% to 80% recorded once. What was sequenced was memory CD4+ T cells from blood. Subset in this sample: CD45RO+ memory T cells. Source of these receptors: a human donor in good health.

The chain links TRBV5-1 to TRBJ2-1; D possibly uses TRBD1 or TRBD2 (5 bases each). This CDR3 is 14 amino acids long. Germline CDR1 and CDR2: SGHRS and YFSETQ. The ends were cut back, 0 bases at V and 5 bases at J, with 9 bases in the middle. Written as DNA, the CDR3 is TGCGCCAGCAGCTTGGGGGACGAGCACAATGAGCAGTTCTTC. Translated, it gives CASSLGDEHNEQFF.

The chain uses TRBV28 and TRBJ1-5, with D maybe TRBD1 (5 bases). V lost 4 bases, J lost 0 bases, and 25 bases lay in between. Germline CDR1 MDHEN, CDR2 SYDVKM. The CDR3 is made up of 20 amino acids. The DNA for the CDR3 is TGTGCCAGCAGTTGGAGCTCGGGCGGAGACAGACTTTATAGCAATCAGCCCCAGCATTTT. Its translation: CASSWSSGGDRLYSNQPQHF.

The chain carries TRBV11-2 and TRBJ2-5, with no clear D. The ends were cut back, 5 bases at V and 5 bases at J, with 6 bases in the middle. Germline-derived CDR1 and CDR2 are SGHAT and FQNNGV. The CDR3 totals 11 residues. The CDR3 loop is CASSVKETQYF. The CDR3 nucleotides are TGTGCCAGCAGCGTTAAGGAGACCCAGTACTTC.

CDR3 in DNA: TGCGCCAGCAGCTTGGGTGGGGGATCTGCAGATACGCAGTATTTT. As protein: CASSLGGGSADTQYF. V is TRBV5-1 and J is TRBJ2-3, with D perhaps TRBD1 or TRBD2 (5 bases each). V lost 0 bases and J lost 4, with 12 bases in between. Germline V lookup: CDR1 SGHRS, CDR2 YFSETQ. CDR3 length: 15 amino acids.

The chain links TRBV28 to TRBJ1-4; possibly TRBD1 for D (5 bases). The CDR3 sequence is 12 residues long. Germline lookup yields CDR1 MDHEN and CDR2 SYDVKM. Trimming left V 5 bases short and J 8 bases short, with 9 bases between. The DNA for the CDR3 is TGTGCCAGCAGTCAAAGGGGCGAAAAACTGTTTTTT. Encoded protein: CASSQRGEKLFF.

The chain has TRBV4-2 and TRBJ2-5; 7 bases agree with TRBD2. V shed 4 bases, J shed 1 base, and the junction held 9 bases outside the gene matches. The germline V gene has CDR1 LGHNA and CDR2 YNFKEQ. The CDR3 covers 16 residues. Here the CDR3 DNA reads TGTGCCAGCAGCCCCCGGGGGACGGGGGGCCAAGAGACCCAGTACTTC. This codes for CASSPRGTGGQETQYF.

The rearrangement links TRBV9 to TRBJ2-3, with TRBD1 as a possible D gene (6 bases). Germline V gives CDR1 SGDLS, CDR2 YYNGEE. The CDR3 has 16 residues. V was clipped by 0 bases and J by 2 bases, with 13 bases between them. The CDR3 region is CASSVAGTLITDTQYF. The CDR3 DNA is TGTGCCAGCAGCGTAGCCGGGACACTCATCACAGATACGCAGTATTTT.

The genes are TRBV14 and TRBJ2-5; D gene unclear. The CDR3 is made up of 15 amino acids. Trimming shortened V by 0 bases and J by 4 bases, and 12 bases separated the two germline ends. Germline CDR1 SGHDN, CDR2 FVKESK. The CDR3 region is CASSQDAPRLETQYF. The CDR3 nucleotides are TGTGCCAGCAGCCAAGATGCCCCTAGGTTAGAGACCCAGTACTTC.

The V gene is TRBV5-6, the J gene TRBJ2-3; 10 nucleotides align to TRBD2. The CDR3 spans 17 residues. The V segment lost 1 base and the J segment 1 base; nucleotides outside the gene matches: 6. Germline CDR1 reads SGHDT; CDR2 reads YYEEEE. CDR3 amino acids: CASSLSILAGRTDTQYF. CDR3 coding DNA: TGTGCCAGCAGCTTGTCTATACTAGCGGGACGCACAGATACGCAGTATTTT.

The chain joins TRBV29-1 to TRBJ2-7; TRBD1 aligns across 8 bases. The CDR3 covers 16 residues. With V trimmed by 4 bases and J by 5 bases, 16 bases remained unmatched. Germline V CDR1 and CDR2: SQVTM, ANQGSEA. The CDR3 here is CSVGTLGQGRFHEQYF. The CDR3 DNA sequence: TGCAGCGTTGGGACCCTAGGACAGGGTCGGTTCCACGAGCAGTACTTC.

The V call is TRBV7-8, the J call TRBJ2-1, with no clear D. The CDR3 is 13 residues long. The V gene lost 1 base and the J gene lost 3 bases, with 4 bases spanning the gap. The germline V gene has CDR1 SGHVS and CDR2 FQNEAQ. The CDR3 reads CASSLEHYNEQFF. The CDR3 DNA follows: TGTGCCAGCAGCTTAGAACACTACAATGAGCAGTTCTTC.

The rearrangement uses TRBV19 and TRBJ1-5; a possible D gene is TRBD1 (5 bases). The V end lost 7 bases, the J end lost 8 bases, and 15 bases lay between the germline ends. Germline loops: CDR1 LNHDA, CDR2 SQIVND (reference sequence). The CDR3 is 13 amino acids. The CDR3 bases are TGTGCCAGTACCCAGGGACTACGGAAGCCCCAGCATTTT. As protein: CASTQGLRKPQHF.

The chain joins TRBV6-5 to TRBJ1-1, with D possibly matching TRBD1 (5 bases). CDR1 is MNHEY, CDR2 SVGAGI, per germline. The CDR3 contains 11 residues. V lost 10 bases and J 6 bases, leaving 12 bases between the germline ends. CDR3 sequence: CATAGWPEAFF. The CDR3 region has the DNA TGTGCCACCGCAGGGTGGCCTGAAGCTTTCTTT.

CDR3 protein: CASSPPSGGRVTLEQYF. CDR3 in DNA: TGTGCCAGCTCACCTCCCTCGGGGGGTAGGGTTACTCTCGAGCAGTACTTC. This chain links TRBV18 with TRBJ2-7, with TRBD2 matching over 7 bases. J lost 6 bases, V lost 3 bases, and 17 bases had no gene match. CDR3 length: 17 amino acids. Germline V CDR1 and CDR2: KGHSH, LQKENI. The full variable domain, its missing parts supplied by reference TRBV18 and TRBJ2-7, is NAGVMQNPRHLVRRRGQEARLRCSPMKGHSHVYWYRQLPEEGLKFMVYLQKENIIDESGMPKERFSAEFPKEGPSILRIQQVVRGDSAAYFCASSPPSGGRVTLEQYFGPGTRLTVT.

The V call is TRBV5-5, the J call TRBJ2-7; D is unresolved. This CDR3 has 13 residues. CDR1 SGHKS and CDR2 YYEKEE come from the germline V gene (reference sequence). Trimming left V 2 bases short and J 4 bases short, with 10 bases between. The CDR3 sequence is CASSFGRQYEQYF. CDR3 coding DNA: TGTGCCAGCAGCTTCGGACGGCAGTACGAGCAGTACTTC.

The genes are TRBV15 and TRBJ2-5, with D perhaps TRBD1 or TRBD2 (5 bases each). The CDR3 sequence is 14 residues long. Trimming removed 0 bases from V and 7 bases from J, with 12 bases in between. The germline V gene encodes CDR1 LNHNV and CDR2 YYDKDF (reference sequence). CDR3 amino acids: CATSRDLGTGTQYF. CDR3 DNA sequence: TGTGCCACCAGCAGAGACTTGGGGACGGGGACCCAGTACTTC.

This chain joins TRBV6-1 and TRBJ2-2; maybe TRBD1 (5 bases). V lost 2 bases and J lost 5, with 9 bases in between. CDR1 is MNHNS, CDR2 SASEGT, per germline. This CDR3 has 14 amino acids. The CDR3 reads CASSEYQGTGELFF. DNA of the CDR3: TGTGCCAGCAGTGAATACCAGGGTACCGGGGAGCTGTTTTTT.

The chain employs TRBV7-9 and TRBJ2-7; the match to TRBD1 covers 8 bases. With V trimmed by 3 bases and J by 3 bases, 16 bases remained unmatched. Germline V gene lookup returns CDR1 SEHNR and CDR2 FQNEAQ (reference sequence). The CDR3 is 18 residues long. In DNA, the CDR3 is TGTGCCAGCAGCTTCGAACCTGGACAGGGCCCCTTATTCTACGAGCAGTACTTC. Translated: CASSFEPGQGPLFYEQYF.